The subject of this entry is one TCR beta chain. This specimen comes from a study of OX40 agonist ivuxolimab in advanced cancers. Trimming removed 7 bases from V and 2 bases from J; junction bases left unmatched: 6. The germline V gene has CDR1 MDHEN and CDR2 SYDVKM. The length of the CDR3 is 14 residues. Only in-frame clones appear in the TCRdb table, and some are missing; sequencing was by immunoSEQ multiplex PCR. The sample shows roughly 8,600 clones, around 72% of them seen only once. Specimen: CD4+ or CD8+ T cells sorted from blood, collected in a trial of the OX40 agonist ivuxolimab. This clonotype originated in an adult with an advanced solid tumor such as melanoma, head and neck, liver or kidney cancer. The genes are TRBV28 and TRBJ2-5, with 8 bases aligning to TRBD1. This CDR3 reads CASNKDRVQETQYF. In DNA, the CDR3 is TGTGCCAGCAACAAGGACAGGGTACAAGAGACCCAGTACTTC.